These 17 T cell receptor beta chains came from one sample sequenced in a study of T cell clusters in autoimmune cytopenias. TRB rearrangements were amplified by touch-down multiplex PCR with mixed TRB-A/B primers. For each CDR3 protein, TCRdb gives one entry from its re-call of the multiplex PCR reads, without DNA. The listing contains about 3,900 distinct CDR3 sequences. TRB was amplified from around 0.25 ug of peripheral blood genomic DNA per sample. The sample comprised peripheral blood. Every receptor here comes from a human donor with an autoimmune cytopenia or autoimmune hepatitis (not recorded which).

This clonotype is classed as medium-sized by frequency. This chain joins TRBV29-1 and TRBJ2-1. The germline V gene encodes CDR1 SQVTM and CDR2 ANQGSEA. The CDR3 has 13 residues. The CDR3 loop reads CSVTGSSYNEQFF.

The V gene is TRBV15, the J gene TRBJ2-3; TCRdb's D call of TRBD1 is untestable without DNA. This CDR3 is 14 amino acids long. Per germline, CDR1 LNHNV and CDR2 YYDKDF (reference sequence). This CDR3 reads CATSRGTPPSTQYF.

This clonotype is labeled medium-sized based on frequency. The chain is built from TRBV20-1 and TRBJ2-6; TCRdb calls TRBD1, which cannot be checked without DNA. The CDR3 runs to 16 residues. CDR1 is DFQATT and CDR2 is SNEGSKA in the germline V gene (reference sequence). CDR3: CSARRDGNSGANVLTF.

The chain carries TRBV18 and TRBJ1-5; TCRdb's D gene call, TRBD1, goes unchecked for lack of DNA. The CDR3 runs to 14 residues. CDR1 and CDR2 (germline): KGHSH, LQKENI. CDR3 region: CASSPGTNNQPQHF.

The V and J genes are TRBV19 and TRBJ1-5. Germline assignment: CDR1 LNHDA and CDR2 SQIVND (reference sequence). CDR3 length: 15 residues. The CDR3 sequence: CASSIEQGREQPQHF.

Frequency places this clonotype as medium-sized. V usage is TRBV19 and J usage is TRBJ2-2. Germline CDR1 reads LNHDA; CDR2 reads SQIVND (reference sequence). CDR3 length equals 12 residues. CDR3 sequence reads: CASSYNTGELFF.

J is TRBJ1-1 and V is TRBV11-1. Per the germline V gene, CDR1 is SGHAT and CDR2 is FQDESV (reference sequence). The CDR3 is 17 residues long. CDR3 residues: CASSQAKLDFMNTEAFF.

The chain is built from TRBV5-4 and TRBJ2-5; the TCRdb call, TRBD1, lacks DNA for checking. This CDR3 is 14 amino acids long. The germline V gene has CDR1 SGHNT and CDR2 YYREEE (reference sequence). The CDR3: CASSFQGRWETQYF.

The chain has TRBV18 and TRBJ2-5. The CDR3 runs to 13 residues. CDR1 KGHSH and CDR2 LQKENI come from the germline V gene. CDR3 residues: CASSPSGGETQCF.

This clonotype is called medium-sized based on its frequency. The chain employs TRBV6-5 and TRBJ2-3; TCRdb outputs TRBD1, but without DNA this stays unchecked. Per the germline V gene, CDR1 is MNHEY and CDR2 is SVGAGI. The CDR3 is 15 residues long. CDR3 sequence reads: CASNLPGRTTDTQYF.

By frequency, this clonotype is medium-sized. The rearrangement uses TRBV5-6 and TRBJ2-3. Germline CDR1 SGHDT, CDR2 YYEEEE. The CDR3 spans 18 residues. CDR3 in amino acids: CASSDGPPHLTITDTQYF.

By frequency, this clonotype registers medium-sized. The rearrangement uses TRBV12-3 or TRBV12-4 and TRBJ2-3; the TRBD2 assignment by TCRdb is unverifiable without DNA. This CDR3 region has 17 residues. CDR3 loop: CASSLGPRTSGDHTQYF.

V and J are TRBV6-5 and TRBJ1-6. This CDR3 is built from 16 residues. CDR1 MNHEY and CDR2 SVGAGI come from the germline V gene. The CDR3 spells CASSFLGRGDNSPLHF.

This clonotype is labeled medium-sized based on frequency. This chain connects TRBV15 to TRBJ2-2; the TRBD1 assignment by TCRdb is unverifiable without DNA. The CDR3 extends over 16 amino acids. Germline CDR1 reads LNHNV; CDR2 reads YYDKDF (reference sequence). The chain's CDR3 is CATAGQPSAGTLSLFF.

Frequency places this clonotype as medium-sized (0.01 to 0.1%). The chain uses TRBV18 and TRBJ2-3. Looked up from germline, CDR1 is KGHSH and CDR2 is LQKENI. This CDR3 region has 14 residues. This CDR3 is CASSPPASTDTQYF.

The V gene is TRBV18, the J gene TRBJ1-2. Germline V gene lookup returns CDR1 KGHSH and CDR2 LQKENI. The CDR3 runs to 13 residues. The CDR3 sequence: CASSFDGMHGYTF.

The CDR3 sequence: CASSLTSGGGEQFF. The V call is TRBV19, the J call TRBJ2-1; TCRdb outputs TRBD2, but without DNA this stays unchecked. CDR3 length equals 14 residues. Germline V gene data show CDR1 as LNHDA and CDR2 as SQIVND (reference sequence).